A single sample gave rise to the 28 T cell receptor beta chains below, sequenced in a study of T cell responses to AZD1222 COVID-19 vaccine. The protocol was immunoSEQ multiplex PCR, while the TCRdb copy is restricted to in-frame clones and leaves out a portion. This sample has about 150,000 clones, with about 88% found just once. The sample was peripheral blood, taken after recovery from COVID-19. These receptors all come from an adult who had recovered from COVID-19.

The V gene is TRBV7-3, the J gene TRBJ2-1; D assignment may be TRBD1 or TRBD2 (5 bases each). Trimming removed 2 bases from V and 6 bases from J, with 14 bases in between. This CDR3 contains 15 residues. The germline V gene encodes CDR1 SGHTA and CDR2 FQGTGA. The CDR3 bases are TGTGCCAGCAGCTTACCGGGACCCGGGCTCAATGAGCAGTTCTTC. Its translation: CASSLPGPGLNEQFF.

This chain uses TRBV9 with TRBJ2-3; D call uncertain. Looked up from germline, CDR1 is SGDLS and CDR2 is YYNGEE. The V gene lost 3 bases and the J gene lost 2 bases, with 7 bases spanning the gap. This CDR3 comprises 13 residues. The CDR3 sequence: CASSATPTDTQYF. For the CDR3, the DNA is TGTGCCAGCAGCGCCACCCCCACAGATACGCAGTATTTT.

The chain is built from TRBV12-3 or TRBV12-4 and TRBJ1-2; TRBD1 might be the D (6 bases). V was shortened by 7 bases and J by 8 bases, with 17 bases between the two germline ends. This CDR3 contains 13 residues. CDR3 sequence (DNA): TGTGCCAGCACCCAGACAGGAGTGGGCGGCTACACCTTC. It yields the protein CASTQTGVGGYTF.

The chain joins TRBV12-5 to TRBJ1-6; D unresolved. Trimming removed 7 bases from V and 12 bases from J, with 4 bases in between. Germline lookup yields CDR1 LGHNT and CDR2 FRNRAP. The CDR3 length is 9 residues. The CDR3 coding sequence is TGTGCTAGTGCGCGACCCCTCCACTTT. Translated, it gives CASARPLHF.

The chain employs TRBV19 and TRBJ1-5; the D gene is possibly TRBD1 (5 bases). The CDR3 has 17 amino acids. The germline V gene has CDR1 LNHDA and CDR2 SQIVND (reference sequence). Trimming took off 3 bases at V and 7 bases at J, with 22 bases between the two ends. The CDR3 coding sequence is TGTGCCAGTAGTATGGGGCAGGAATTTGGGACGTGGCAGCCCCAGCATTTT. Translated, it gives CASSMGQEFGTWQPQHF.

The V and J genes are TRBV4-2 and TRBJ2-2; D might be TRBD2 (7 bases). This CDR3 comprises 18 residues. CDR1 and CDR2 from the germline V gene are LGHNA and YNFKEQ. V was trimmed by 4 bases and J by 5 bases, leaving 23 bases between them. The CDR3 sequence: CASSLRGGGRGPTGELFF. The CDR3 DNA sequence: TGTGCCAGCAGCCTAAGGGGAGGAGGGCGGGGGCCGACCGGGGAGCTGTTTTTT.

V and J are TRBV9 and TRBJ1-2; TRBD1 might be the D (6 bases). V lost 4 bases, J lost 8 bases, and 12 bases lay in between. This CDR3 comprises 12 residues. Germline CDR1 SGDLS, CDR2 YYNGEE. The CDR3 sequence is CASSSTGKGYTF. In DNA form, the CDR3 reads TGTGCCAGCAGCTCCACAGGGAAAGGCTACACCTTC.

V usage is TRBV7-9 and J usage is TRBJ2-5, with D perhaps TRBD2 (5 bases). CDR3 length equals 13 residues. The germline gives CDR1 SEHNR, CDR2 FQNEAQ (reference sequence). V shed 7 bases and J shed 4 bases, with 13 bases lying between them. CDR3 bases: TGTGCCAGCACCCCGAGGCTAGCAGAGACCCAGTACTTC. Protein product: CASTPRLAETQYF.

V gene TRBV7-9 combines with J gene TRBJ1-2; D gene ambiguous. V lost 5 bases, J lost 1 base, and 17 bases lay in between. Germline lookup yields CDR1 SEHNR and CDR2 FQNEAQ (reference sequence). The CDR3 is made up of 16 amino acids. This CDR3 reads CASSRPPKGINYGYTF. The CDR3, as DNA: TGTGCCAGCAGCCGTCCCCCCAAGGGAATTAACTATGGCTACACCTTC. Full variable domain (remainder filled in from reference TRBV7-9 and TRBJ1-2): DTGVSQNPRHKITKRGQNVTFRCDPISEHNRLYWYRQTLGQGPEFLTYFQNEAQLEKSRLLSDRFSAERPKGSFSTLEIQRTEQGDSAMYLCASSRPPKGINYGYTFGSGTRLTVV.

The rearrangement joins TRBV5-1 to TRBJ1-6; D may be TRBD1 (5 bases). This CDR3 has 19 amino acids. The ends were cut back, 2 bases at V and 0 bases at J, with 18 bases in the middle. Germline V gene lookup returns CDR1 SGHRS and CDR2 YFSETQ. The CDR3 sequence is CASSLNPTRGSSYNSPLHF. Here the CDR3 DNA reads TGCGCCAGCAGCTTAAACCCCACAAGGGGCAGCTCCTATAATTCACCCCTCCACTTT.

J is TRBJ1-2 and V is TRBV12-5; possibly TRBD1 for D (6 bases). In germline, CDR1 is LGHNT, CDR2 FRNRAP. V lost 6 bases to trimming and J lost 4 bases, with 24 bases between them. The CDR3 has 17 amino acids. The CDR3 sequence is CASGDAWTALPSYGYTF. The CDR3, as DNA: TGTGCTAGTGGGGACGCCTGGACAGCGCTTCCGTCCTATGGCTACACCTTC.

V usage is TRBV7-2 and J usage is TRBJ1-2; D is undetermined. The CDR3 is 12 amino acids. Germline assignment: CDR1 SGHTA and CDR2 FQGNSA. V was clipped by 4 bases and J by 4 bases, with 7 bases between them. The DNA for the CDR3 is TGTGCCAGCAGCTGGGCTTCCTATGGCTACACCTTC. Translated: CASSWASYGYTF.

This clone appeared once. The chain links TRBV11-2 to TRBJ1-6, with TRBD1 as a possible D gene (5 bases). Germline V gene sequence: CDR1 SGHAT, CDR2 FQNNGV. The V and J ends lost 5 bases and 10 bases respectively, with 18 bases between them. This CDR3 contains 15 residues. The CDR3 DNA is TGTGCCAGCAGCAAAACCGGGACCGAGGAGTCACCCCTCCACTTT. It yields the protein CASSKTGTEESPLHF.

V and J are TRBV9 and TRBJ1-3, with D perhaps TRBD1 (6 bases). V was shortened by 3 bases and J by 4 bases, with 17 bases between the two germline ends. CDR1 is SGDLS and CDR2 is YYNGEE in the germline V gene. The length of the CDR3 is 16 residues. CDR3 nucleotide sequence: TGTGCCAGCAGCGCCGGAGGGGGGGGTGCCGGAAACACCATATATTTT. Translating gives CASSAGGGGAGNTIYF.

The rearrangement uses TRBV2 and TRBJ2-1; TRBD1 is a possible D gene (6 bases). The CDR3 is 16 amino acids. CDR1 SNHLY and CDR2 FYNNEI come from the germline V gene. Trimming shortened V by 7 bases and J by 6 bases, and 22 bases separated the two germline ends. Written as DNA, the CDR3 is TGTGCCAGCAACCGAAATCGGGACATAGGGGGCAATGAGCAGTTCTTC. It encodes CASNRNRDIGGNEQFF.

CDR3 nucleotide sequence: TGTGCCAGCAGCTTGGTCATAAGGGGAAACACTGAAGCTTTCTTT. As protein: CASSLVIRGNTEAFF. The chain combines TRBV5-4 with TRBJ1-1; weak D call: TRBD1 (5 bases). V was shortened by 0 bases and J by 2 bases, with 11 bases between the two germline ends. The germline V gene encodes CDR1 SGHNT and CDR2 YYREEE (reference sequence). The CDR3 is made up of 15 amino acids.

The chain joins TRBV7-8 to TRBJ2-7; TRBD1 matches at 10 bases. With V trimmed by 2 bases and J by 5 bases, 6 bases remained unmatched. This CDR3 contains 15 residues. Germline lookup yields CDR1 SGHVS and CDR2 FQNEAQ. CDR3 sequence: CASSLTDRGTHEQYF. The CDR3 DNA reads TGTGCCAGCAGCTTAACGGACAGGGGGACCCACGAGCAGTACTTC. The variable domain in full, with the rest retrieved from reference TRBV7-8 and TRBJ2-7, is GAGVSQSPRYKVAKRGQDVALRCDPISGHVSLFWYQQALGQGPEFLTYFQNEAQLDKSGLPSDRFFAERPEGSVSTLKIQRTQQEDSAVYLCASSLTDRGTHEQYFGPGTRLTVT.

In this sample, this clone turned up a few times. The chain recombines TRBV19 with TRBJ1-5; TRBD1 is a possible D gene (5 bases). CDR3 length: 15 amino acids. The germline V gene has CDR1 LNHDA and CDR2 SQIVND (reference sequence). Between the trimmed V and J ends, which lost 1 base and 0 bases, there was a span of 7 bases. CDR3 coding DNA: TGTGCCAGTAGTATAGGCGACAGTAGCAATCAGCCCCAGCATTTT. Translating it yields CASSIGDSSNQPQHF.

The gene calls are TRBV5-4 and TRBJ1-6; TRBD1 is a possible D gene (6 bases). Looked up from germline, CDR1 is SGHNT and CDR2 is YYREEE (reference sequence). V dropped 0 bases and J dropped 9 bases, with 19 bases sitting between them. The CDR3 is made up of 17 amino acids. The CDR3 region has the DNA TGTGCCAGCAGCTTGGCCATGGGGGCCTCTGCGGGTTCACCCCTCCACTTT. Its translation: CASSLAMGASAGSPLHF. The full variable domain, its missing parts supplied by reference TRBV5-4 and TRBJ1-6, is ETGVTQSPTHLIKTRGQQVTLRCSSQSGHNTVSWYQQALGQGPQFIFQYYREEENGRGNFPPRFSGLQFPNYSSELNVNALELDDSALYLCASSLAMGASAGSPLHFGNGTRLTVT.

This chain uses TRBV6-1 with TRBJ2-2; 9 bases match TRBD2. Germline assignment: CDR1 MNHNS and CDR2 SASEGT. V shed 7 bases and J 0 bases; nucleotides not matched to a gene: 12. The CDR3 spans 18 residues. CDR3 amino acids: CASTDRGRGGANTGELFF. The CDR3 nucleotides are TGTGCCAGCACTGATAGGGGACGCGGGGGGGCGAACACCGGGGAGCTGTTTTTT.

V gene TRBV2 combines with J gene TRBJ1-4; TRBD1 aligns across 11 bases. Germline V gene lookup returns CDR1 SNHLY and CDR2 FYNNEI. This CDR3 has 13 amino acids. Losses at the gene ends were 7 bases for V and 8 bases for J; bases not matched to a gene: 3. DNA of the CDR3: TGTGCCAGCATGGGGACAGGGGGGGAAAAACTGTTTTTT. Encoded protein: CASMGTGGEKLFF.

The chain has TRBV19 and TRBJ2-3; a weak D match, TRBD2 (5 bases). The V end lost 10 bases, the J end lost 2 bases, and 16 bases lay between the germline ends. The CDR3 consists of 14 residues. The germline V gene has CDR1 LNHDA and CDR2 SQIVND (reference sequence). The CDR3 spells CATALAGYTDTQYF. CDR3 sequence (DNA): TGTGCCACCGCCCTAGCTGGGTACACAGATACGCAGTATTTT. Filled out from reference TRBV19 and TRBJ2-3, the complete variable domain reads DGGITQSPKYLFRKEGQNVTLSCEQNLNHDAMYWYRQDPGQGLRLIYYSQIVNDFQKGDIAEGYSVSREKKESFPLTVTSAQKNPTAFYLCATALAGYTDTQYFGPGTRLTVL.

The chain combines TRBV5-1 with TRBJ2-7, with 9 bases that match TRBD1. Germline trimming cut 2 bases from V and 0 bases from J; bases unmatched to any gene: 9. Germline V gene data show CDR1 as SGHRS and CDR2 as YFSETQ. CDR3 size: 17 residues. The CDR3 reads CASSLQGAYVPSYEQYF. In DNA form, the CDR3 reads TGCGCCAGCAGCTTACAGGGGGCATATGTCCCCTCCTACGAGCAGTACTTC.

This clone was seen once. V gene TRBV11-1 combines with J gene TRBJ1-2; D remains unclear. This CDR3 has 16 residues. Per the germline V gene, CDR1 is SGHAT and CDR2 is FQDESV (reference sequence). V was cut by 3 bases and J by 5 bases, with 19 bases left in between. Here the CDR3 reads CASSFSPRLDGYGYTF. CDR3 in DNA: TGTGCCAGCAGCTTCTCCCCACGACTGGACGGTTATGGCTACACCTTC.

The V and J genes are TRBV2 and TRBJ2-4; D is unclear. Trimming left V 3 bases short and J 3 bases short, with 12 bases between. The CDR3 extends over 15 amino acids. CDR1 and CDR2 (germline): SNHLY, FYNNEI. The CDR3 region is CASSDLRKDKNIQYF. The DNA of the CDR3 is TGTGCCAGCAGTGATCTGAGGAAGGACAAAAACATTCAGTACTTC.

V is TRBV28 and J is TRBJ1-5, with TRBD1 matching over 8 bases. Germline-derived CDR1 and CDR2 are MDHEN and SYDVKM. The CDR3 runs to 14 residues. J gave up 1 base and V 8 bases, and 4 bases lay outside the gene matches. The CDR3 DNA follows: TGTGCCAGCGAAACAGGGGGGAGCAATCAGCCCCAGCATTTT. Translated, it gives CASETGGSNQPQHF.

The chain is built from TRBV10-3 and TRBJ2-5, with D perhaps TRBD1 (5 bases). CDR1 and CDR2 from the germline V gene are ENHRY and SYGVKD. V shed 6 bases and J shed 4 bases, with 15 bases lying between them. This CDR3 has 14 amino acids. The CDR3 DNA is TGTGCCATCAGAAGGTCTGAAGGGGTAGAGACCCAGTACTTC. Protein: CAIRRSEGVETQYF.

This clone was seen just once. The V gene is TRBV6-5, the J gene TRBJ1-1; no definite D call. Trimming took off 6 bases at V and 10 bases at J, with 18 bases between the two ends. This CDR3 is 13 amino acids long. From germline, CDR1 is MNHEY and CDR2 SVGAGI. The CDR3, as DNA: TGTGCCAGCAGCGAGAACGGACCTTCGGGAGCTTTCTTT. Its protein is CASSENGPSGAFF.